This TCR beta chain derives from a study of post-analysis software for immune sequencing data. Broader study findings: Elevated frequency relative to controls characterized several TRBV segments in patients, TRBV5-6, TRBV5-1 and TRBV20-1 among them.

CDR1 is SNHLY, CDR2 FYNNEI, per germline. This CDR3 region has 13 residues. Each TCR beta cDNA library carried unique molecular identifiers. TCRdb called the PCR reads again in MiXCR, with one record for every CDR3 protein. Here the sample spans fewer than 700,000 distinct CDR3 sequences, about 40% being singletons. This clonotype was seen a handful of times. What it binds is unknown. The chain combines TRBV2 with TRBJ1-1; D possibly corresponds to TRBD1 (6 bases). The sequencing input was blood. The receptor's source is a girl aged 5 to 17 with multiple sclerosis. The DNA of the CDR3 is TGTTCTAATACAGGGATCGGTAAGGGTGAAGCTTTCTTT. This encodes CSNTGIGKGEAFF. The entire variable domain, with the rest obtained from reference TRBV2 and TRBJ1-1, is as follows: EPEVTQTPSHQVTQMGQEVILRCVPISNHLYFYWYRQILGQKVEFLVSFYNNEISEKSEIFDDQFSVERPDGSNFTLKIRSTKLEDSAMYFCSNTGIGKGEAFFGQGTRLTVV.